This T cell receptor (beta chain) emerged from a study of cytomegalovirus exposure and HLA in healthy donors. Study observations and caveats: Investigators reported 150 to 200 TCR beta chains as tied to cytomegalovirus. In vitro work confirmed that a few CMV-associated chains recognize CMV antigens.

Clones were read by immunoSEQ multiplex PCR, and TCRdb kept only the in-frame ones, dropping some. There are 250,000 to 400,000 clones in the sample; 88% occur only once, and more than 0.95% lies in the top ten. Germline V gene lookup returns CDR1 KGHSH and CDR2 LQKENI. Deletions cut 2 bases from V and 4 bases from J, with 11 bases between. This CDR3 comprises 14 residues. This clone was observed a few times. The antigen remains undetermined. The sample consisted of PBMCs. This clonotype was obtained from a man aged 25-45 years in good health and CMV-seronegative. The chain carries TRBV18 and TRBJ1-2, with D unclear. CDR3 coding DNA: TGTGCCAGCTCACCAGCCGGACTTAGCTATGGCTACACCTTC. It yields the protein CASSPAGLSYGYTF.